This TCR beta chain was identified in a study of blood T cells in healthy people across ages. Study-level results: Roughly linear declines in TCR beta diversity per million T cells occurred with age.

Only a few counts were recorded for this clonotype. Antigen: not known. Then a second PCR, running roughly 7 to 11 cycles, was carried out with a sample-barcoded 5' primer and a J-beta primer mix. Via MiXCR, TCRdb re-called the 5' RACE reads, giving one row per CDR3 protein. This table holds over 500,000 distinct CDR3 sequences, about a quarter found once. The same data also contributed to another study, on T cells of mothers and their children. From that report: A few healthy Caucasian mothers, along with their six children, served as the donors. In each mother, TCR beta CDR3 reads exceeded 10 million; in each child, they numbered around 3 million.

The clonotype originates from a boy between 2 and 10 years old in good health. Sequences were obtained from blood.

The CDR3 DNA reads as TGCAGCGCCCAAGCGACAGGGGGCGCAGGTGGCTACACCTTC. It translates to CSAQATGGAGGYTF. The gene calls are TRBV29-1 and TRBJ1-2; 10 nucleotides align to TRBD1. CDR3 length equals 14 residues. In germline, CDR1 is SQVTM, CDR2 ANQGSEA. The junction had 12 bases not matched to a gene; V was cut back by 7 bases and J by 7 bases.